Each of the 15 T cell receptor beta chains below was sequenced from the same sample in a study of blood T cell repertoires in COVID-19. This table comes from immunoSEQ multiplex PCR, and its TCRdb copy is limited to in-frame clones, with some not included. The top ten hold 6.9% of the sample, which has over 70,000 clones, around 83% seen once. The sequenced sample was peripheral blood. Source of these receptors: a man aged 25 to 40 with COVID-19, enrolled during active disease.

This sequence joins TRBV7-3 and TRBJ1-1; D uncertain. V was pared by 5 bases and J by 5 bases, with 15 bases between. CDR3 length equals 14 residues. The germline CDR1 and CDR2 sequences are SGHTA and FQGTGA. This CDR3 reads CASSPGEGATEAFF. In DNA form, the CDR3 reads TGTGCCAGCAGCCCTGGGGAGGGAGCAACTGAAGCTTTCTTT.

The chain is built from TRBV9 and TRBJ1-2, with 11 bases that match TRBD1. CDR3 length equals 14 residues. CDR1 is SGDLS and CDR2 is YYNGEE in the germline V gene. V lost 5 bases to trimming and J lost 4 bases; unmatched junction nucleotides: 4. The CDR3 DNA sequence: TGTGCCAGCAGTACCGGGACAGGGGGCTATGGCTACACCTTC. It translates to CASSTGTGGYGYTF.

The chain couples TRBV30 to TRBJ1-5; D may be TRBD1 (5 bases). The CDR3 is 14 residues long. Germline V gene sequence: CDR1 GTSNPN, CDR2 SVGIG (reference sequence). V gave up 0 bases and J gave up 3 bases, with 9 bases separating them. The CDR3 sequence is CAWSVGEANQPQHF. CDR3 in DNA: TGTGCCTGGAGTGTGGGGGAGGCCAATCAGCCCCAGCATTTT. Variable domain in full (rest from reference TRBV30 and TRBJ1-5): SQTIHQWPATLVQPVGSPLSLECTVEGTSNPNLYWYRQAAGRGLQLLFYSVGIGQISSEVPQNLSASRPQDRQFILSSKKLLLSDSGFYLCAWSVGEANQPQHFGDGTRLSIL.

The chain carries TRBV20-1 and TRBJ1-2; unclear D gene. The CDR3 runs to 14 residues. Germline V lookup: CDR1 DFQATT, CDR2 SNEGSKA (reference sequence). Trimming removed 3 bases from V and 7 bases from J, with 18 bases in between. CDR3 sequence reads: CSASTPRSKGGYTF. In nucleotides, the CDR3 is TGCAGTGCTAGTACCCCCCGTAGCAAAGGTGGCTACACCTTC.

The DNA of the CDR3 is TGTGCCAGCAGCTATGGACTAGCGGGAACGGGGGGCCAAGAGACCCAGTACTTC. This encodes CASSYGLAGTGGQETQYF. The chain employs TRBV5-6 and TRBJ2-5; 12 bases align to TRBD2. The trim removed 3 bases at V and 1 base at J, leaving 10 bases unmatched. Germline CDR1 and CDR2: SGHDT and YYEEEE. The CDR3 has 18 amino acids. The variable domain in full, with the rest retrieved from reference TRBV5-6 and TRBJ2-5, is DAGVTQSPTHLIKTRGQQVTLRCSPKSGHDTVSWYQQALGQGPQFIFQYYEEEERQRGNFPDRFSGHQFPNYSSELNVNALLLGDSALYLCASSYGLAGTGGQETQYFGPGTRLLVL.

CDR3 loop: CASSDRAYEQYF. In nucleotides, the CDR3 is TGTGCCAGTAGTGACAGAGCCTACGAGCAGTACTTC. The gene calls are TRBV19 and TRBJ2-7; maybe TRBD1 (5 bases). Between the trimmed V and J ends, which lost 5 bases and 2 bases, there was a span of 7 bases. CDR3 length equals 12 residues. Germline V gene lookup returns CDR1 LNHDA and CDR2 SQIVND (reference sequence).

The chain couples TRBV6-5 to TRBJ1-1; TRBD1 is a possible D gene (6 bases). The germline CDR1 and CDR2 sequences are MNHEY and SVGAGI. CDR3 length: 13 amino acids. V shed 4 bases and J shed 3 bases, with 9 bases lying between them. The CDR3 reads CASSSRGHTEAFF. Written as DNA, the CDR3 is TGTGCCAGCAGTTCCAGGGGCCACACTGAAGCTTTCTTT.

CDR3 nucleotide sequence: TGTGCCAGCTTCCCGGGCAGCGGCAGGGGAGAGACCCAGTACTTC. Its translation is CASFPGSGRGETQYF. This chain connects TRBV2 to TRBJ2-5, with a tentative D call TRBD1 (6 bases). V lost 8 bases to trimming and J lost 4 bases, with 20 bases between them. In germline, CDR1 is SNHLY, CDR2 FYNNEI. This CDR3 is 15 amino acids long.

V is TRBV5-6 and J is TRBJ2-1, with 9 bases lining up with TRBD1. Germline CDR1 and CDR2: SGHDT and YYEEEE. The CDR3 loop spans 15 amino acids. The V and J ends lost 4 bases and 8 bases, in that order; junction bases with no gene match: 10. The CDR3 sequence: CASSPGQGLSHEQFF. For the CDR3, the DNA is TGTGCCAGCAGCCCGGGACAGGGACTATCTCATGAGCAGTTCTTC.

This clone appeared a single time. The CDR3 DNA reads TGTGCCAGCAGCCTAAGACAGGGGAGTGAAAAACTGTTTTTT. This codes for CASSLRQGSEKLFF. V is TRBV11-2 and J is TRBJ1-4; 8 nucleotides match TRBD1. Germline CDR1 reads SGHAT; CDR2 reads FQNNGV. The V segment lost 5 bases and the J segment 7 bases; nucleotides outside the gene matches: 6. CDR3 size: 14 residues.

The V gene is TRBV9, the J gene TRBJ1-2; D possibly corresponds to TRBD1 (6 bases). The germline V gene has CDR1 SGDLS and CDR2 YYNGEE. The CDR3 loop spans 13 amino acids. Trimming took 4 bases from V and 4 from J, leaving 11 bases between them. The CDR3 protein is CASSPTTGYGYTF. The CDR3 DNA sequence: TGTGCCAGCAGCCCGACGACAGGCTATGGCTACACCTTC.

This rearrangement joins TRBV4-1 to TRBJ2-7, with D perhaps TRBD1 (5 bases). Trimming removed 1 base at V and 0 bases at J, with 7 bases between. This CDR3 contains 14 residues. CDR1 and CDR2 from the germline V gene are MGHRA and YSYEKL. The DNA of the CDR3 is TGCGCCAGCAGCCAAGTACAGGTCTCCTACGAGCAGTACTTC. Its translation: CASSQVQVSYEQYF.

This chain connects TRBV30 to TRBJ1-3; no clear D. The germline V gene encodes CDR1 GTSNPN and CDR2 SVGIG (reference sequence). The CDR3 is made up of 12 amino acids. Trimming shortened V by 4 bases and J by 0 bases, and 4 bases separated the two germline ends. CDR3: CAWTNSGNTIYF. The CDR3 DNA reads TGTGCCTGGACTAACTCTGGAAACACCATATATTTT.

This clone came up a few times. The V gene is TRBV2, the J gene TRBJ1-2; TRBD1 matches 7 bases. The J segment lost 0 bases and the V segment lost 4 bases, leaving 5 bases of the junction unmatched. Germline V CDR1 and CDR2: SNHLY, FYNNEI. This CDR3 region has 15 residues. The CDR3 reads CASSGGTVSNYGYTF. The DNA of the CDR3 is TGTGCCAGCAGTGGGGGGACAGTTTCTAACTATGGCTACACCTTC.

The DNA for the CDR3 is TGTGCCTGGAGTGTACTGATGGGCAGGGGGGCTTTCTTT. Its translation is CAWSVLMGRGAFF. The rearrangement links TRBV30 to TRBJ1-1, with 7 bases matching TRBD1. V shed 0 bases and J 11 bases; nucleotides not matched to a gene: 9. This CDR3 has 13 residues. Germline V gene data show CDR1 as GTSNPN and CDR2 as SVGIG (reference sequence). Looking up the rest from reference TRBV30 and TRBJ1-1 gives the full variable domain: SQTIHQWPATLVQPVGSPLSLECTVEGTSNPNLYWYRQAAGRGLQLLFYSVGIGQISSEVPQNLSASRPQDRQFILSSKKLLLSDSGFYLCAWSVLMGRGAFFGQGTRLTVV.